A single sample gave rise to the 29 T cell receptor beta chains below, sequenced in a study of CXCR3-negative and CXCR3-positive naive CD8 T cells. 5' RACE with UMI labels generated the TRB cDNA libraries. TCRdb reworked the 5' RACE reads into one entry per CDR3 protein, no DNA. The specimen's table records about 98,000 distinct CDR3 sequences. Whole-study findings and limits: CXCR3-positive naive cells carried more hydrophobic TRB CDR3s than CXCR3-negative ones.

These receptors lack a known antigen. Specimen: naive CXCR3+ CD8+ T cells from blood. Indicated subset: CD45RO-CCR7+CD27+CD95- naive CD8+ T cells expressing CXCR3 (TNR3+). These receptors all stem from a human donor in good health. Some clones in this sample may be carry-over from other donors' samples.

The genes are TRBV6-4 and TRBJ2-3; TCRdb indicates TRBD2, and absent DNA this call remains unverified. The CDR3 is 17 residues long. Per germline, CDR1 MRHNA and CDR2 SNTAGT. The CDR3 here is CASSENFPGLSTDTQYF.

The CDR3 reads CASSSPGLPYEQYF. This chain connects TRBV6-5 to TRBJ2-7; TCRdb picks TRBD2, but there is no DNA to check that call. The CDR3 is 14 amino acids. Germline V lookup: CDR1 MNHEY, CDR2 SVGAGI.

V usage is TRBV29-1 and J usage is TRBJ1-1; TCRdb reports TRBD1, a call that lacks DNA to check it against. The length of the CDR3 is 14 residues. The V gene's germline CDR1 is SQVTM and CDR2 ANQGSEA. This chain's CDR3 is CSVALGGMNTEAFF.

The gene calls are TRBV7-9 and TRBJ2-6. This CDR3 has 16 amino acids. Germline loops: CDR1 SEHNR, CDR2 FQNEAQ (reference sequence). CDR3 in amino acids: CASSPTSGSGANVLTF.

The chain has TRBV9 and TRBJ2-3; TCRdb's D call, TRBD2, is unchecked because there is no DNA. Germline values: CDR1 SGDLS, CDR2 YYNGEE. The CDR3 length is 17 residues. The CDR3 region is CASSPRRAGGPTDTQYF.

The chain carries TRBV12-3 or TRBV12-4 and TRBJ2-1; TCRdb picks TRBD1, but there is no DNA to check that call. This CDR3 comprises 18 residues. This CDR3 is CASTTSIGGLYLYNEQFF.

The CDR3: CSAEELGPLAKNIQYF. This rearrangement joins TRBV20-1 to TRBJ2-4; TCRdb returns TRBD2, unconfirmable since there is no DNA. Germline loops: CDR1 DFQATT, CDR2 SNEGSKA (reference sequence). The CDR3 spans 16 residues.

V is TRBV25-1 and J is TRBJ2-7; the D call of TRBD1 rests on TCRdb alone, since no DNA is present to check it. The CDR3 contains 14 residues. In germline, CDR1 is MGHDK, CDR2 SYGVNS. The CDR3: CASSEDREIYEQYF.

The chain links TRBV15 to TRBJ2-7; the TCRdb D gene call, TRBD2, has no DNA to confirm it. The CDR3 runs to 16 residues. CDR1 and CDR2 from the germline V gene are LNHNV and YYDKDF (reference sequence). The CDR3: CATSNTFGIIPYEQYF.

The chain recombines TRBV28 with TRBJ2-5; the D call from TCRdb, TRBD2, cannot be confirmed without DNA. This CDR3 is built from 16 residues. From germline, CDR1 is MDHEN and CDR2 SYDVKM. The CDR3: CASSLGLAGGQETQYF.

The chain links TRBV6-2 or TRBV6-3 to TRBJ2-7; TCRdb lists TRBD1, though no DNA is available to test this call. The CDR3 has 15 amino acids. Germline CDR1 MNHEY, CDR2 SVGEGT. The CDR3 sequence is CASSRGPKENYEQYF.

This chain uses TRBV30 with TRBJ2-7; TCRdb's D call, TRBD1, is unchecked because there is no DNA. The CDR3 is made up of 13 amino acids. The germline V gene has CDR1 GTSNPN and CDR2 SVGIG (reference sequence). CDR3 residues: CAWARGRAYEQYF.

The chain joins TRBV23-1 to TRBJ2-5. TRBV23-1 is an ORF, with its function uncertain. This CDR3 region has 15 residues. The chain's CDR3 is CASSPRTRVWETQYF.

The rearrangement links TRBV5-1 to TRBJ2-7; TCRdb designates TRBD1, a call that cannot be tested without DNA. This CDR3 contains 16 residues. The V gene's germline CDR1 is SGHRS and CDR2 YFSETQ. The CDR3 here is CASSLGTGYPIYEQYF.

This chain uses TRBV15 with TRBJ2-2; TCRdb outputs TRBD1, but without DNA this stays unchecked. The CDR3 runs 16 residues. Germline V gene lookup returns CDR1 LNHNV and CDR2 YYDKDF (reference sequence). CDR3 residues: CATSIHTGLSTGELFF.

This chain joins TRBV7-2 and TRBJ2-3. CDR3 length: 14 amino acids. The germline V gene encodes CDR1 SGHTA and CDR2 FQGNSA. CDR3 in amino acids: CASSLLSPTDTQYF.

This rearrangement joins TRBV7-2 to TRBJ1-1; TCRdb indicates TRBD1, and absent DNA this call remains unverified. CDR3 length: 16 residues. From germline, CDR1 is SGHTA and CDR2 FQGNSA. This CDR3 reads CASSFWSRPPNTEAFF.

The chain is built from TRBV7-9 and TRBJ2-3; no DNA is available, so the TRBD2 call from TCRdb remains unchecked. Germline CDR1 is SEHNR and CDR2 is FQNEAQ (reference sequence). CDR3 length: 12 amino acids. CDR3 in amino acids: CASSPSADTQYF.

The rearrangement joins TRBV20-1 to TRBJ2-1; TCRdb outputs TRBD1, but without DNA this stays unchecked. CDR1 is DFQATT, CDR2 SNEGSKA, per germline (reference sequence). The CDR3 covers 15 residues. The CDR3 region is CSATSTGEGGNEQFF.

The chain employs TRBV12-3 or TRBV12-4 and TRBJ2-1; the D gene TCRdb calls, TRBD2, cannot be checked with no DNA. The CDR3 spans 15 residues. The CDR3 sequence: CASSLGPSGGNEQFF.

This chain uses TRBV21-1 with TRBJ1-4; TCRdb proposes TRBD1, but this gene call is untestable without DNA. TRBV21-1 is reported as a pseudogene. The CDR3 totals 14 residues. CDR3 protein: CASSRTTGSKPKFF.

The J gene is TRBJ2-3, the V gene TRBV11-2; TCRdb selects TRBD2, and the lack of DNA leaves this call unchecked. Germline CDR1 is SGHAT and CDR2 is FQNNGV. The CDR3 is 16 residues long. The CDR3 loop reads CASSPGLAGITDTQYF. The full variable domain, rest sourced from reference TRBV11-2 and TRBJ2-3, is EAGVAQSPRYKIIEKRQSVAFWCNPISGHATLYWYQQILGQGPKLLIQFQNNGVVDDSQLPKDRFSAERLKGVDSTLKIQPAKLEDSAVYLCASSPGLAGITDTQYFGPGTRLTVL.

This chain connects TRBV5-1 to TRBJ2-7; the D call of TRBD1 rests on TCRdb alone, since no DNA is present to check it. The CDR3 sequence is 16 residues long. Germline V gives CDR1 SGHRS, CDR2 YFSETQ. The CDR3 region is CASSLGTGYPIYKQYF.

V usage is TRBV6-2 or TRBV6-3 and J usage is TRBJ2-7. Germline CDR1 and CDR2: MNHEY and SVGEGT. This CDR3 has 14 amino acids. The CDR3 loop reads CASSYGVRSYEQYF.

This rearrangement joins TRBV23-1 to TRBJ2-7; TCRdb calls TRBD1, which cannot be checked without DNA. TRBV23-1 is labeled an ORF, and its function is uncertain. CDR3 length: 12 amino acids. CDR3 loop: CASPGQTYEQYF.

The V and J genes are TRBV5-1 and TRBJ2-1; TCRdb designates TRBD1, a call that cannot be tested without DNA. The CDR3 covers 20 residues. Germline CDR1 reads SGHRS; CDR2 reads YFSETQ. CDR3 amino acids: CASSLPLGDTRGVLVDEQFF.

This rearrangement joins TRBV6-5 to TRBJ2-7. This CDR3 has 14 amino acids. The V gene's germline CDR1 is MNHEY and CDR2 SVGAGI. This CDR3 is CASSYEDFSYEQYF.

J is TRBJ2-1 and V is TRBV7-6; lacking DNA, the TRBD1 call made by TCRdb goes unchecked. CDR1 is SGHVS, CDR2 FNYEAQ, per germline. This CDR3 is built from 12 residues. The CDR3 protein is CAVRGPNNEQFF.

The chain employs TRBV20-1 and TRBJ2-1. Germline CDR1 DFQATT, CDR2 SNEGSKA (reference sequence). There are 13 residues in the CDR3. The CDR3 sequence: CSVTGISHNEQFF.